This T cell receptor (beta chain) was found in a study of blood T cell repertoires in COVID-19. Study summary: Some COVID-19 samples were acute and others convalescent; all came from the United States, Italy and Spain. PBMCs, B-cell-depleted T cells, or T cells were the source of the cDNA or gDNA that made up the material.

CDR1 MNHEY and CDR2 SMNVEV come from the germline V gene (reference sequence). Trimming pared 9 bases from V and 4 bases from J, leaving 19 bases between. The CDR3 consists of 14 residues. Original processing notes: Quantification of nucleated cells was approximated via reference gene primer amplification. Data came from immunoSEQ multiplex PCR; TCRdb stores just in-frame clones and leaves some out. V and J calls and clone size are copied from that table; D and trimming were computed from the DNA. Of a few hundred thousand clones listed, about 90% are singletons. This chain uses TRBV27 with TRBJ2-7; D is perhaps TRBD1 (5 bases). The material sequenced was peripheral blood. The sequence derives from a woman under 40 who had recovered from COVID-19. CDR3: CASTQGGVGYEQYF. The CDR3 DNA follows: TGTGCCAGTACTCAGGGTGGGGTTGGGTACGAGCAGTACTTC.